This TCR beta chain was captured in a study of T cell responses to AZD1222 COVID-19 vaccine. About the research overall: Samples with a second dose at about 4 or about 12 weeks were pooled together. General observations from the study: Spike-spanning, vaccine-associated CD4 TCRs were dominant at 160-218 and 743-854. Mostly white British, mostly female donors; authors suggested clonal diversity may be underestimated. Repertoire sampling was restricted to post-peak T cell response timepoints.

Comments on this clone: Its antigen is unknown.

CDR3 length: 14 residues. Germline V gene sequence: CDR1 MNHEY, CDR2 SVGEGT. Trimming left V 4 bases short and J 6 bases short, with 15 bases between. Using immunoSEQ multiplex PCR, the repertoire was profiled, and TCRdb retains in-frame clones only, with some absent. The table includes 100,000 or so clones, about 89% detected once. This TCR came from an adult in good health. The sample consisted of peripheral blood, taken on day 0 of AZD1222 vaccination. The chain joins TRBV6-2 or TRBV6-3 to TRBJ1-1; D perhaps matches TRBD1 (5 bases). The CDR3 DNA sequence: TGTGCCAGCAGTTCACAAGGGGTACATGCTGAAGCTTTCTTT. Translation: CASSSQGVHAEAFF.